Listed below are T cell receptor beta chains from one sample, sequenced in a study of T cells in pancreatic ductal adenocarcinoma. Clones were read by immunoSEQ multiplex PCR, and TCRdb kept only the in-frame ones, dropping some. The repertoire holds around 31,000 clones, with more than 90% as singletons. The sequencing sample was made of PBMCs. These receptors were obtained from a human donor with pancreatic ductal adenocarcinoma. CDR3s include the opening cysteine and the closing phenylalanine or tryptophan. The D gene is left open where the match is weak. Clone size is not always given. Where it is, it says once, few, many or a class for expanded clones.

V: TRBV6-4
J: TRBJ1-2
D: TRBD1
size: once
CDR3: CASSAGQGRDYGYTF
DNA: TGTGCCAGCAGCGCGGGACAGGGGCGTGACTATGGCTACACCTTC

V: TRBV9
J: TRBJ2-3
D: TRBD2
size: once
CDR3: CASSTPGLAKQYF
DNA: TGTGCCAGCAGCACGCCGGGACTAGCGAAACAGTATTTT

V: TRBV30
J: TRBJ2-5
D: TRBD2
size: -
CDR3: CAWTPGLAGQGETQYF
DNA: TGTGCCTGGACTCCGGGACTAGCGGGCCAGGGGGAGACCCAGTACTTC

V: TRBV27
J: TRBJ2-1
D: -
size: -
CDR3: CASSLLYPAHLFF
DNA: TGTGCCAGCAGTTTATTATACCCCGCGCACCTATTCTTC

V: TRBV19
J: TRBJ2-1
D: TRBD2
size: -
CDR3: CASNLRGLAGGPYNEQFF
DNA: TGTGCCAGTAACTTAAGGGGACTAGCGGGAGGCCCCTACAATGAGCAGTTCTTC

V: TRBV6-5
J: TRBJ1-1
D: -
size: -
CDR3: CASSGEWNTEAFF
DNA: TGTGCCAGCAGCGGGGAGTGGAACACTGAAGCTTTCTTT

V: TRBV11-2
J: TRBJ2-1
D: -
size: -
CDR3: CASSLVFHDNEQFF
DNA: TGTGCCAGCAGCTTAGTTTTTCACGACAATGAGCAGTTCTTC

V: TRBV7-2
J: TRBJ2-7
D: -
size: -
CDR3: CASSLELSYEQYF
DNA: TGTGCCAGCAGCTTAGAACTGTCCTACGAGCAGTACTTC

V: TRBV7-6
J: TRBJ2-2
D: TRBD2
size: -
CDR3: CASSTPPTAGGGGGTGELFF
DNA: TGTGCCAGCAGCACCCCCCCTACAGCGGGAGGGGGTGGGGGCACCGGGGAGCTGTTTTTT

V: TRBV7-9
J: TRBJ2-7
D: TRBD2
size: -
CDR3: CASSLVSLAGYEQYF
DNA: TGTGCCAGCAGCTTAGTAAGTCTAGCGGGTTACGAGCAGTACTTC

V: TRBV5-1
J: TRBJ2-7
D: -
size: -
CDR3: CASSFRQGPSYEQYF
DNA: TGCGCCAGCAGCTTTCGGCAGGGGCCCTCCTACGAGCAGTACTTC

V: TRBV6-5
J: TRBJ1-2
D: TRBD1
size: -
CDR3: CATRETWTGEGYTF
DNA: TGTGCCACCCGGGAGACATGGACAGGGGAAGGCTACACCTTC

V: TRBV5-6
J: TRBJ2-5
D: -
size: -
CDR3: CASRWQSGQETQYF
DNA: TGTGCCAGCAGGTGGCAGAGCGGCCAAGAGACCCAGTACTTC

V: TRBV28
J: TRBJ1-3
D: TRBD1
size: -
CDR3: CATDRGSGNTIYF
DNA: TGTGCCACCGACAGGGGTTCGGGAAACACCATATATTTT

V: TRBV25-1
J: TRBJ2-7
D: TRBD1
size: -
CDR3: CASSERRDRGTYEQYF
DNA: TGTGCCAGCAGTGAACGCCGGGACAGGGGTACCTACGAGCAGTACTTC

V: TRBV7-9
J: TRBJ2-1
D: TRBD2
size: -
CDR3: CASSPARLAANNEQFF
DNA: TGTGCCAGCAGCCCGGCCAGACTAGCGGCTAACAATGAGCAGTTCTTC

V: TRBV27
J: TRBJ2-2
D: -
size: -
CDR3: CASSFGRATGELFF
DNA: TGTGCCAGCAGTTTTGGGCGGGCCACCGGGGAGCTGTTTTTT

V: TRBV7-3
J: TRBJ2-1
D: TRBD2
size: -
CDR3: CASSSSGSLNEQFF
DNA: TGTGCCAGCAGCTCTAGCGGGAGTCTCAATGAGCAGTTCTTC

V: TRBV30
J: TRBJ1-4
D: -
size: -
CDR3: CAWRVSALTNEKLFF
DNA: TGTGCCTGGAGGGTATCCGCGTTAACTAATGAAAAACTGTTTTTT

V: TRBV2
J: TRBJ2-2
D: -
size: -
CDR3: CASRMGTLYTGELFF
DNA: TGTGCCAGCAGAATGGGGACTCTGTACACCGGGGAGCTGTTTTTT

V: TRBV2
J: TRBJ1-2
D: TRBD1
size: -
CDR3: CASSVGTGEIGGYTF
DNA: TGTGCCAGCAGTGTGGGGACAGGGGAAATAGGAGGCTACACCTTC

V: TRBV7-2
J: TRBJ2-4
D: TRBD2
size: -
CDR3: CASSLAQSGRKNIQYF
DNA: TGTGCCAGCAGCTTAGCTCAGAGCGGGAGGAAAAACATTCAGTACTTC

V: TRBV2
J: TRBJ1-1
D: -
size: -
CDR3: CASNLWGTDTEAFF
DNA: TGTGCCAGCAACCTTTGGGGGACCGACACTGAAGCTTTCTTT

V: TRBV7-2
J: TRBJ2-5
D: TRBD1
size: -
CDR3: CASSPRSTGIETQYF
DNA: TGTGCCAGCAGCCCCCGTTCGACAGGGATAGAGACCCAGTACTTC

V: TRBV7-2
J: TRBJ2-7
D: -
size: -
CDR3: CASNHEGYEQYF
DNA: TGTGCCAGCAACCATGAGGGGTACGAGCAGTACTTC

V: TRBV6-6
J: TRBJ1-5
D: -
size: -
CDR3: CASSPGAVNQPQHF
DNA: TGTGCCAGCAGCCCCGGGGCAGTTAATCAGCCCCAGCATTTT

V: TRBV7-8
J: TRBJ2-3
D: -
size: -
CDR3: CASSLRGVTDTQYF
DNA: TGTGCCAGCAGCTTAAGGGGGGTGACAGATACGCAGTATTTT

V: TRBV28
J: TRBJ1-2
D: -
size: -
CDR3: CASSLTDSYGYTF
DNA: TGTGCCAGCAGTTTAACGGACAGTTATGGCTACACCTTC

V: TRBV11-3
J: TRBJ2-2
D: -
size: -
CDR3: CASSQGGFTGELFF
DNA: TGTGCCAGCAGCCAGGGGGGTTTCACCGGGGAGCTGTTTTTT

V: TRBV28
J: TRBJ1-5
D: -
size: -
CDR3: CASSFGNQPQHF
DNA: TGTGCCAGCAGTTTCGGAAATCAGCCCCAGCATTTT

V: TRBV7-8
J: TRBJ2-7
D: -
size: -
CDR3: CASSYGDYEQYF
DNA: TGTGCCAGCAGCTATGGGGACTACGAGCAGTACTTC

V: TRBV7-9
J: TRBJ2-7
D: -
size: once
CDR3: CASSLVYEQYF
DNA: TGTGCCAGCAGCTTAGTATACGAGCAGTACTTC

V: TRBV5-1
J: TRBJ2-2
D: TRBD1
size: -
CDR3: CASRRGTAQNTGELFF
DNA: TGCGCCAGCAGACGAGGGACAGCTCAAAACACCGGGGAGCTGTTTTTT

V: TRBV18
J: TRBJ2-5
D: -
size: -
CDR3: CASSPPSGMETQYF
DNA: TGTGCCAGCTCACCACCGTCAGGGATGGAGACCCAGTACTTC

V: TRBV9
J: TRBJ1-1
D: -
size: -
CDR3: CASSGGGSTEAFF
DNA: TGTGCCAGCAGCGGGGGAGGGTCCACTGAAGCTTTCTTT

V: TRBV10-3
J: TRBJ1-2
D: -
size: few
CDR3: CAITSGLDYGYTF
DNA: TGTGCCATCACTAGTGGGCTGGACTATGGCTACACCTTC

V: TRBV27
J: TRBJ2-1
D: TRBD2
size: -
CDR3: CASSSLLAGVDNEQFF
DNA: TGTGCCAGCAGTTCGCTACTAGCGGGAGTCGACAATGAGCAGTTCTTC

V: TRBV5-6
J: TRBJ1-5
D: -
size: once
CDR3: CASSFRGGNNQPQHF
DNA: TGTGCCAGCAGCTTCCGGGGAGGGAACAATCAGCCCCAGCATTTT

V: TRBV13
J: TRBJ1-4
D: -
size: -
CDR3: CASSSPREATNEKLFF
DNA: TGTGCCAGCAGCTCCCCCAGGGAGGCAACTAATGAAAAACTGTTTTTT

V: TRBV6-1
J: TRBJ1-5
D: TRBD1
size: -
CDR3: CASSVQGIDSNQPQHF
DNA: TGTGCCAGCAGTGTACAGGGGATAGATAGCAATCAGCCCCAGCATTTT

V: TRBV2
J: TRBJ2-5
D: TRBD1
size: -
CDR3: CASTRTGYQETQYF
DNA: TGTGCCAGCACCCGGACAGGATACCAAGAGACCCAGTACTTC

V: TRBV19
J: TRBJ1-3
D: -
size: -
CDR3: CASSIGPPVAGNTIYF
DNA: TGTGCCAGTAGTATCGGCCCCCCGGTAGCTGGAAACACCATATATTTT

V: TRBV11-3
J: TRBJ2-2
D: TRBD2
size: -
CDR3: CASSNKREPTGELFF
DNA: TGTGCCAGCAGCAACAAGCGGGAGCCCACCGGGGAGCTGTTTTTT

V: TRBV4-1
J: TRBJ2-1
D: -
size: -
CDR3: CASSQTGPRVNEQFF
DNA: TGCGCCAGCAGCCAAACGGGCCCTAGGGTCAATGAGCAGTTCTTC

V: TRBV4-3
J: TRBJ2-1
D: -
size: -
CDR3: CASSQVGYSYNEQFF
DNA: TGCGCCAGCAGCCAAGTGGGGTACTCCTACAATGAGCAGTTCTTC

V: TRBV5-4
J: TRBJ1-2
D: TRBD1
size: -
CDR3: CASSLHPQGGYGYTF
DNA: TGTGCCAGCAGCCTACATCCACAGGGGGGCTATGGCTACACCTTC

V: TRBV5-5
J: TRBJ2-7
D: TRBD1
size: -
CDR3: CASSLDLPGQGYYEQYF
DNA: TGTGCCAGCAGCTTGGACTTACCGGGACAGGGGTACTACGAGCAGTACTTC

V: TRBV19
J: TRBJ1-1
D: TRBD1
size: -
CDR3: CASSKQGAMNTEAFF
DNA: TGTGCCAGTAGTAAACAGGGGGCCATGAACACTGAAGCTTTCTTT

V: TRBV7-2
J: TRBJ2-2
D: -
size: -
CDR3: CASSLTGESGGELFF
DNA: TGTGCCAGCAGCTTAACGGGAGAGTCGGGCGGGGAGCTGTTTTTT